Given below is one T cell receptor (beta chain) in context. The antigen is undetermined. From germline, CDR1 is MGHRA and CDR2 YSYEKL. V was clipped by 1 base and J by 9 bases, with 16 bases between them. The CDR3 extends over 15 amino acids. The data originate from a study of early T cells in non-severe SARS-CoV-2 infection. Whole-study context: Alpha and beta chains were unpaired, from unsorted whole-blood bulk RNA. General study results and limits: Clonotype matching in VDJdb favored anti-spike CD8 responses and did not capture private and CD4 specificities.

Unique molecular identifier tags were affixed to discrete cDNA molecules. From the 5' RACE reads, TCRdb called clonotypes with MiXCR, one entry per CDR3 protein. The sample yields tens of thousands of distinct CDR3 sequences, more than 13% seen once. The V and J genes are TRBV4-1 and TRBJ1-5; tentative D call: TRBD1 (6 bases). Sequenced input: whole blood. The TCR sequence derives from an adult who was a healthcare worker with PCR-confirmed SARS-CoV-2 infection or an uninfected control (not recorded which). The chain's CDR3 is CASSQVTGPPGPQHF. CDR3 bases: TGCGCCAGCAGCCAAGTGACAGGTCCCCCGGGGCCCCAGCATTTT.